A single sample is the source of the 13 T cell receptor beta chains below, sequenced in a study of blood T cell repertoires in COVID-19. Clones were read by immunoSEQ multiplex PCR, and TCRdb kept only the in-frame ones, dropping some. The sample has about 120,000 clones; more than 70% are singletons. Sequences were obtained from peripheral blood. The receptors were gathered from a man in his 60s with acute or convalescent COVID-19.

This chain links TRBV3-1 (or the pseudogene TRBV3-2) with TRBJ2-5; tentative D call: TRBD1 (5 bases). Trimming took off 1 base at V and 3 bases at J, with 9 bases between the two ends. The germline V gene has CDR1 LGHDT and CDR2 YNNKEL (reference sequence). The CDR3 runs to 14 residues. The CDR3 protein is CASSQAPREETQYF. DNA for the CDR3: TGTGCCAGCAGCCAAGCCCCCAGGGAAGAGACCCAGTACTTC.

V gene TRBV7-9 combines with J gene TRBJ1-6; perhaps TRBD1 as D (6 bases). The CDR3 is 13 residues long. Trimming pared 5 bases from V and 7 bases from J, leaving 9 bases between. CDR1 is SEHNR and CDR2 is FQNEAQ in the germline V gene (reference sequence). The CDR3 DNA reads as TGTGCCAGCAGCAAGACAGGCAATTCACCCCTCCACTTT. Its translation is CASSKTGNSPLHF.

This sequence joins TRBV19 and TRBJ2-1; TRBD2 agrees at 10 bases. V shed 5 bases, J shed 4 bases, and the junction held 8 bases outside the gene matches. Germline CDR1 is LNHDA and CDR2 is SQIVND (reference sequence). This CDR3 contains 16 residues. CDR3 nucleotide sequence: TGTGCCAGTAGTGGAATAGCGGGAGGAGATTACAATGAGCAGTTCTTC. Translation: CASSGIAGGDYNEQFF.

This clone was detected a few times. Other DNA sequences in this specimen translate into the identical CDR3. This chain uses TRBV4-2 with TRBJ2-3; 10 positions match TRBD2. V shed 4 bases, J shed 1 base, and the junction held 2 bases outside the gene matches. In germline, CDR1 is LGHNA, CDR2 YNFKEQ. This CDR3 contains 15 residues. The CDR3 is CASSPGTSGTDTQYF. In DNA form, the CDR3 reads TGTGCCAGCAGCCCGGGGACTAGCGGCACAGATACGCAGTATTTT.

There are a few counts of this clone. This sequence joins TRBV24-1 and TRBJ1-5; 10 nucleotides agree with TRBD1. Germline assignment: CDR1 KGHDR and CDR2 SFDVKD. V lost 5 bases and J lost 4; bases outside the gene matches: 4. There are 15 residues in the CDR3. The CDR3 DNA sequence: TGTGCCACCAGTGTTGGGACAGGGGCGAATCAGCCCCAGCATTTT. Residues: CATSVGTGANQPQHF.

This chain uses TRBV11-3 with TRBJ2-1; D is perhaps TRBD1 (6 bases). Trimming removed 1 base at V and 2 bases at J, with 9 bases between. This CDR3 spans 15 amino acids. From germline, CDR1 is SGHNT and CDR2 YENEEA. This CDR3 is CASSLGGGPYNEQFF. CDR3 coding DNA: TGTGCCAGCAGCTTAGGAGGGGGTCCCTACAATGAGCAGTTCTTC.

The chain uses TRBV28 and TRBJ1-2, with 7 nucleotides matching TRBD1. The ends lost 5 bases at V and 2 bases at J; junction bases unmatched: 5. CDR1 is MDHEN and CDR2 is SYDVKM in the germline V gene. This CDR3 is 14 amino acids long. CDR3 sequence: CASSPRTGNYGYTF. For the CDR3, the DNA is TGTGCCAGCAGTCCGCGGACAGGAAACTATGGCTACACCTTC.

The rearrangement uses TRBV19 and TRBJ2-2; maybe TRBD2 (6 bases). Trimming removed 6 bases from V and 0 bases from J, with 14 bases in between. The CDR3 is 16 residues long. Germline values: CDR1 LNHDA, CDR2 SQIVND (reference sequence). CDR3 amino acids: CASRVGGATNTGELFF. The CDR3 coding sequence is TGTGCCAGTAGGGTGGGGGGAGCGACGAACACCGGGGAGCTGTTTTTT. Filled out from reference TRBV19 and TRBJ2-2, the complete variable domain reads DGGITQSPKYLFRKEGQNVTLSCEQNLNHDAMYWYRQDPGQGLRLIYYSQIVNDFQKGDIAEGYSVSREKKESFPLTVTSAQKNPTAFYLCASRVGGATNTGELFFGEGSRLTVL.

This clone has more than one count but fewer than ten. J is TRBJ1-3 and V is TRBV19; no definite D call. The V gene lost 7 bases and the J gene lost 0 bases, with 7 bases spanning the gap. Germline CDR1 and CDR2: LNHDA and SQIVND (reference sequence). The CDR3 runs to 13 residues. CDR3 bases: TGTGCCAGTATGGGCGTCTCTGGAAACACCATATATTTT. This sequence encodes CASMGVSGNTIYF.

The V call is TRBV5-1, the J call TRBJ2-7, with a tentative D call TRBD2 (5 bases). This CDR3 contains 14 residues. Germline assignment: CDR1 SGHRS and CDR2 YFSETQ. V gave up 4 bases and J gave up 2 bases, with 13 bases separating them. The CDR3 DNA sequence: TGCGCCAGCAGCCCGAGGAGGATCCCCTACGAGCAGTACTTC. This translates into CASSPRRIPYEQYF.

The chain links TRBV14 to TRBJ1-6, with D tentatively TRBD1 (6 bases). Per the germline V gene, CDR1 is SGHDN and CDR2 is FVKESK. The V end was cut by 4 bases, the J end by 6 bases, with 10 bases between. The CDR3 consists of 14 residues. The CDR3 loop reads CASSRRQANSPLHF. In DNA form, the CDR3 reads TGTGCCAGCAGCCGCCGACAGGCTAATTCACCCCTCCACTTT.

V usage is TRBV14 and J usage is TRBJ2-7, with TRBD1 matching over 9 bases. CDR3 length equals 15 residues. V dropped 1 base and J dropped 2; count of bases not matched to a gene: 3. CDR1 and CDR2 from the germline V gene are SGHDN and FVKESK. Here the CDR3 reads CASSQGGTGTYEQYF. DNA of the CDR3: TGTGCCAGCAGCCAAGGGGGGACAGGGACCTACGAGCAGTACTTC.

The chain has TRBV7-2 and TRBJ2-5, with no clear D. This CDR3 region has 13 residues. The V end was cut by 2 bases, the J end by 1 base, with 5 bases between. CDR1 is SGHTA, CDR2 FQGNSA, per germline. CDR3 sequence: CASSLYIQETQYF. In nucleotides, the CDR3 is TGTGCCAGCAGCTTATACATCCAAGAGACCCAGTACTTC.